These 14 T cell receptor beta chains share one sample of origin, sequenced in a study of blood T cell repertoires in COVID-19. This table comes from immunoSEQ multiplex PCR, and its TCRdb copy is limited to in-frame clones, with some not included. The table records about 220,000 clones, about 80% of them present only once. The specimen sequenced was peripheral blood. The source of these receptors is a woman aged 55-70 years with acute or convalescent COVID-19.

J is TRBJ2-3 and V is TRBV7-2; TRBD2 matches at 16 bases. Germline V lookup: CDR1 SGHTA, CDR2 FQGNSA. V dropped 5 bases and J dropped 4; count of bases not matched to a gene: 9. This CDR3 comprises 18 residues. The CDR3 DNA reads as TGTGCCAGCAGCCCAACCCCGGGACTAGCGGGGGGGTCAGATACGCAGTATTTT. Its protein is CASSPTPGLAGGSDTQYF.

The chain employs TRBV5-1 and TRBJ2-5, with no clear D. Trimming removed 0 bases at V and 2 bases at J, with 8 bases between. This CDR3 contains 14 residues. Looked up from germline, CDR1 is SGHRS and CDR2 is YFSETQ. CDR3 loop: CASSLAGLQETQYF. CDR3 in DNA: TGCGCCAGCAGCTTGGCAGGCCTACAAGAGACCCAGTACTTC.

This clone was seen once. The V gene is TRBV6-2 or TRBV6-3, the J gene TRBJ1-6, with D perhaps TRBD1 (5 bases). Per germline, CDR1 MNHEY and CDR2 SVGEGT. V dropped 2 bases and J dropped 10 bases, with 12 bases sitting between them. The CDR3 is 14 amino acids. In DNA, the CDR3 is TGTGCCAGCAGTTACGGAGGGACGGGATCACCCCTCCACTTT. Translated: CASSYGGTGSPLHF.

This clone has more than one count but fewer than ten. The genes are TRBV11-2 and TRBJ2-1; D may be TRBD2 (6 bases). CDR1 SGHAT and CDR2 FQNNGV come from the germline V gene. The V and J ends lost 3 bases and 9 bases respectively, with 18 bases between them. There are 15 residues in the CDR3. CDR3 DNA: TGTGCCAGCAGCTTTTCTAGCGCGAAAGCTCCTGAGCAGTTCTTC. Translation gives CASSFSSAKAPEQFF.

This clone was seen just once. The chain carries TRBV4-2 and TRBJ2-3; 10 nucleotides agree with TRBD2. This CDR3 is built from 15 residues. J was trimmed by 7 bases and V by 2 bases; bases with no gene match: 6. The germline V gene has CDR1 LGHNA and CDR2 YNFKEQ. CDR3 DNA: TGTGCCAGCAGCCAACCAGCGGGGGGGCCCAATACGCAGTATTTT. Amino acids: CASSQPAGGPNTQYF.

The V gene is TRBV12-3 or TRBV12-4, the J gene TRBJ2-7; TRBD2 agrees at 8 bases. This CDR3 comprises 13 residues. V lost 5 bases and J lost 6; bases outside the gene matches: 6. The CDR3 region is CASSPLGGGEQYF. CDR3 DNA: TGTGCCAGCAGTCCGCTCGGGGGGGGCGAGCAGTACTTC.

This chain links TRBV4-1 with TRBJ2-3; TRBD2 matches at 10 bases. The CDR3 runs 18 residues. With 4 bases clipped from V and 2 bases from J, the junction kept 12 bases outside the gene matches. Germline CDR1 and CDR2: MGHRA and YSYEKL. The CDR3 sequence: CASSRKGLAGEYTDTQYF. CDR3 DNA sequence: TGCGCCAGCAGCCGAAAAGGCCTAGCGGGGGAATACACAGATACGCAGTATTTT.

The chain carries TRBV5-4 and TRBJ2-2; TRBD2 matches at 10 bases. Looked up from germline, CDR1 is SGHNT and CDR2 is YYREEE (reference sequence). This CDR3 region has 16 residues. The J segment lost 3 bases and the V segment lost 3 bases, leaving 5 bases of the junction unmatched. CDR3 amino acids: CASSSGLAEYTGELFF. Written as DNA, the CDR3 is TGTGCCAGCAGCTCCGGACTAGCGGAGTACACCGGGGAGCTGTTTTTT.

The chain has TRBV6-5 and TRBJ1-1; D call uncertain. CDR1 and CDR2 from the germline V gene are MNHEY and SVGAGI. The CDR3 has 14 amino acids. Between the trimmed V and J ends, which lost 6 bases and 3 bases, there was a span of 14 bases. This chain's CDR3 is CASSDPGRDTEAFF. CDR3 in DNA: TGTGCCAGCAGCGACCCCGGGAGGGACACTGAAGCTTTCTTT.

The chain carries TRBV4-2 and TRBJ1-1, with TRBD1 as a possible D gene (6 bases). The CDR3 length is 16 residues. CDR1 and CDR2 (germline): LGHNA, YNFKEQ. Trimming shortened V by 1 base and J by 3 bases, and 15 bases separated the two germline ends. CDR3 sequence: CASSQVSGGADTEAFF. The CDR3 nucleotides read TGTGCCAGCAGCCAAGTCTCGGGGGGCGCCGACACTGAAGCTTTCTTT.

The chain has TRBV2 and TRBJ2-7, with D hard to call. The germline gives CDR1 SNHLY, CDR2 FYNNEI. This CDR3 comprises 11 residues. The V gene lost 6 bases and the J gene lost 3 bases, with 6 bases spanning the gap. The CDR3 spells CASRPGYEQYF. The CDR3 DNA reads TGTGCCAGCAGGCCGGGCTACGAGCAGTACTTC.

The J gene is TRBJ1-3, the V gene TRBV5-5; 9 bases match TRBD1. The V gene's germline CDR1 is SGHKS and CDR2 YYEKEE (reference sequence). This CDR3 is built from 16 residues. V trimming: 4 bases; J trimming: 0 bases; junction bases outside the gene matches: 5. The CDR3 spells CASSRGQGTSGNTIYF. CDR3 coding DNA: TGTGCCAGCAGCCGTGGACAGGGGACCTCTGGAAACACCATATATTTT.

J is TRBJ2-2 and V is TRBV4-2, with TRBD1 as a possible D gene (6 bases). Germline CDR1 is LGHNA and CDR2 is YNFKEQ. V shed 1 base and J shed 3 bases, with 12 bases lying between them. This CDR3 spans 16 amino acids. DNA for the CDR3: TGTGCCAGCAGCCAAGCCATGCAGGGGCACACCGGGGAGCTGTTTTTT. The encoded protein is CASSQAMQGHTGELFF.

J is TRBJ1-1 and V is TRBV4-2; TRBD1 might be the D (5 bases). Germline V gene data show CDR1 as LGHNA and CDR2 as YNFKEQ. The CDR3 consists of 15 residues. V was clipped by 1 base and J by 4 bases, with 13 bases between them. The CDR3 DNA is TGTGCCAGCAGCCAAGGCAAGGGGATGAGCACTGAAGCTTTCTTT. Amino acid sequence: CASSQGKGMSTEAFF.